The rows below give T cell receptor beta chains drawn from one sample of a study of shared clonotypes between healthy human individuals. Profiling relied on immunoSEQ multiplex PCR, and the TCRdb table lists in-frame clones only, not all of them. The repertoire consists of roughly 2.5 million clones, with over 85% occurring once and the leading ten covering 0.13% to 0.15%. Material for sequencing was naive CD4+ T cells sorted from blood. The receptors derive from a man between 18 and 29 years old in good health. Both conserved end residues are part of each CDR3. Each record gives: clone size, V gene, J gene, D gene, CDR3 DNA, CDR3 protein. The D gene is left open where the match is weak. Rows give clone size only sometimes, using once, few, many, or a class for an expanded clone.

once	TRBV5-4	TRBJ2-3	.	TGTGCCAGCAGCTTGGGGTCAGATACGCAGTATTTT	CASSLGSDTQYF
once	TRBV5-6	TRBJ2-7	.	TGTGCCAGCAGCATGCTTGGGTACGAGCAGTACTTC	CASSMLGYEQYF
.	TRBV19	TRBJ1-4	.	TGTGCCAGTAGTATGGTTCAGCCTAATGAAAAACTGTTTTTT	CASSMVQPNEKLFF
.	TRBV15	TRBJ2-7	.	TGTGCCACCAGCAGGTTTATCCGGGACAAGTCCTACGAGCAGTACTTC	CATSRFIRDKSYEQYF
.	TRBV5-1	TRBJ1-1	.	TGCGCCAGCAGCTCGGACAGCATGAACACTGAAGCTTTCTTT	CASSSDSMNTEAFF
.	TRBV5-4	TRBJ2-3	.	TGTGCCAGCAGCTTGGGGCGGGGAGATACGCAGTATTTT	CASSLGRGDTQYF
.	TRBV6-1	TRBJ1-5	.	TGTGCCAGTCAGAGGGGGAATCAGCCCCAGCATTTT	CASQRGNQPQHF
.	TRBV10-1	TRBJ1-6	.	TGCGCCAGCAGTGAATCCAGGGTAAATTCACCCCTCCACTTT	CASSESRVNSPLHF
.	TRBV28	TRBJ2-5	.	TGTGCCAGCAGTCTTGAAGAGACCCAGTACTTC	CASSLEETQYF
.	TRBV7-9	TRBJ2-1	.	TGTGCCAGCAGCTTGATAGGGGCTCCCTCCTACAATGAGCAGTTCTTC	CASSLIGAPSYNEQFF
.	TRBV5-1	TRBJ1-1	.	TGCGCCAGCAGCTTGGAGACGAACACTGAAGCTTTCTTT	CASSLETNTEAFF
.	TRBV28	TRBJ1-2	.	TGTGCCAGCAGTTTCCGTCCTCGACTATCCCCTAACTATGGCTACACCTTC	CASSFRPRLSPNYGYTF